These T cell receptor beta chains were read from a single sample in a study of cytomegalovirus exposure and HLA in healthy donors. TCRdb's copy holds only in-frame clones and misses some; the assay was immunoSEQ multiplex PCR. Of 150,000 or so clones listed, around 80% are singletons. The specimen was PBMCs. These receptors were obtained from a middle-aged woman in good health and CMV-seronegative. The CDR3 runs from the conserved cysteine through the conserved F or W. A D gene is named only where the DNA matches it firmly. Size values are once, few and many counts, or a class for expanded clones, and some rows have none.

J gene,clone size,D gene,V gene,CDR3 protein,CDR3 DNA
TRBJ2-7,NA,NA,TRBV11-2,CASSLEAAYEQYF,TGTGCCAGCAGCTTAGAGGCAGCCTACGAGCAGTACTTC
TRBJ2-3,once,NA,TRBV28,CASSLLRDTQYF,TGTGCCAGCAGTTTACTTCGAGATACGCAGTATTTT
TRBJ2-7,NA,TRBD1,TRBV27,CASSSRTGVREQYF,TGTGCCAGCAGTTCGAGGACAGGGGTTCGGGAGCAGTACTTC
TRBJ2-4,NA,NA,TRBV4-1,CASSHPTDTAKNIQYF,TGCGCCAGCAGCCACCCGACAGATACCGCCAAAAACATTCAGTACTTC
TRBJ2-1,NA,NA,TRBV15,CATSRDPAGRNEQFF,TGTGCCACCAGCAGAGATCCCGCAGGGAGGAATGAGCAGTTCTTC
TRBJ2-6,NA,NA,TRBV28,CASRLRGASGANGLTF,TGTGCCAGCAGGCTCCGGGGGGCATCTGGGGCCAACGGCCTGACTTTC
TRBJ1-2,NA,NA,TRBV6-5,CASSYSFSAGDEGYTF,TGTGCCAGCAGTTACTCATTCTCTGCAGGGGACGAGGGCTACACCTTC
TRBJ2-3,NA,TRBD2,TRBV7-2,CASSRQREGVGDTQYF,TGTGCCAGCAGCCGTCAGCGGGAGGGCGTGGGAGATACGCAGTATTTT
TRBJ2-5,NA,NA,TRBV29-1,CSVANKETQYF,TGCAGCGTGGCCAATAAAGAGACCCAGTACTTC
TRBJ2-5,NA,NA,TRBV9,CASSPQGGAPGTQYF,TGTGCCAGCAGCCCACAAGGAGGGGCCCCAGGGACCCAGTACTTC
TRBJ2-7,NA,NA,TRBV19,CASSISGTYEQYF,TGTGCCAGTAGTATATCCGGGACCTACGAGCAGTACTTC
TRBJ2-3,NA,NA,TRBV4-3,CASSQDEGGDTDTQYF,TGCGCCAGCAGCCAAGATGAAGGCGGAGACACAGATACGCAGTATTTT
TRBJ2-5,NA,TRBD1,TRBV11-2,CASSPGHRGREETQYF,TGTGCCAGCAGCCCGGGGCACAGGGGGCGGGAGGAGACCCAGTACTTC
TRBJ1-5,few,NA,TRBV4-3,CASSQDRTAPGWPQHF,TGCGCCAGCAGCCAAGACCGGACAGCGCCTGGGTGGCCCCAGCATTTT
TRBJ1-1,NA,TRBD1,TRBV6-5,CASSPTGRPEAFF,TGTGCCAGCAGTCCGACAGGGAGGCCTGAAGCTTTCTTT
TRBJ2-1,NA,NA,TRBV29-1,CSASNRDSYNEQFF,TGCAGCGCCTCTAACCGGGACTCATACAATGAGCAGTTCTTC
TRBJ1-2,NA,TRBD1,TRBV4-2,CASSQIGTGEGLYGYTF,TGTGCCAGCAGCCAGATCGGGACAGGGGAGGGACTCTATGGCTACACCTTC
TRBJ1-2,NA,NA,TRBV7-2,CASSSGLNNYGYTF,TGTGCCAGCAGCTCGGGACTAAATAACTATGGCTACACCTTC
TRBJ2-7,few,NA,TRBV27,CASRDSVYEQYF,TGTGCCAGCAGGGACAGCGTCTACGAGCAGTACTTC
TRBJ2-4,NA,NA,TRBV7-2,CASSLGGAENIQYF,TGTGCCAGCAGCTTAGGGGGCGCAGAAAACATTCAGTACTTC
TRBJ1-5,NA,NA,TRBV19,CASSIGEGGSNQPQHF,TGTGCCAGTAGTATAGGCGAGGGAGGGAGCAATCAGCCCCAGCATTTT
TRBJ1-5,few,NA,TRBV7-8,CASSRRTNGDQPQHF,TGTGCCAGCAGCCGGAGGACCAACGGGGATCAGCCCCAGCATTTT
TRBJ1-1,NA,NA,TRBV5-4,CASRGIRNTEAFF,TGTGCCAGCCGGGGGATCAGGAACACTGAAGCTTTCTTT
TRBJ2-7,NA,TRBD2,TRBV4-2,CASSQDPAGPYEQYF,TGTGCCAGCAGCCAAGACCCAGCGGGGCCCTACGAGCAGTACTTC
TRBJ2-1,once,NA,TRBV27,CASSPGSYNEQFF,TGTGCCAGCAGTCCCGGCTCCTACAATGAGCAGTTCTTC
TRBJ1-2,NA,NA,TRBV27,CASSPARRGFQGGYTF,TGTGCCAGCAGTCCGGCGAGGAGGGGATTTCAGGGTGGCTACACCTTC
TRBJ2-7,once,NA,TRBV7-9,CASSSQLGRNF,TGTGCCAGCAGCTCCCAACTCGGGAGAAACTTC
TRBJ1-2,once,TRBD1,TRBV5-1,CASSPGQDYGYTF,TGCGCCAGCAGCCCCGGACAGGACTATGGCTACACCTTC
TRBJ1-4,NA,TRBD1,TRBV25-1,CASSEGTGDREKLFF,TGTGCCAGCAGTGAAGGAACAGGGGACCGGGAAAAACTGTTTTTT
TRBJ2-3,NA,TRBD2,TRBV4-1,CASSPPGGTTDTQYF,TGCGCCAGCAGCCCTCCGGGGGGGACCACAGATACGCAGTATTTT
TRBJ2-1,NA,TRBD1,TRBV11-3,CASSLEGTGYNEQFF,TGTGCCAGCAGCTTAGAAGGGACAGGGTACAATGAGCAGTTCTTC
TRBJ2-3,few,NA,TRBV7-3,CASSPGLASTDTQYF,TGTGCCAGCAGCCCAGGTCTAGCTAGCACAGATACGCAGTATTTT
TRBJ1-2,NA,NA,TRBV19,CASHDRDGYTF,TGTGCCAGTCACGATAGAGATGGCTACACCTTC
TRBJ1-5,NA,NA,TRBV28,CASSSEEGLGQPQHF,TGTGCCAGCAGCTCCGAGGAGGGGTTAGGACAGCCCCAGCATTTT
TRBJ1-1,NA,NA,TRBV19,CASSIFGGGGAVPEAFF,TGTGCCAGTAGTATTTTTGGTGGGGGGGGCGCCGTCCCTGAAGCTTTCTTT
TRBJ1-3,NA,TRBD1,TRBV18,CASSDGQASGNTIYF,TGTGCCAGCTCAGACGGACAGGCCTCTGGAAACACCATATATTTT
TRBJ1-1,NA,NA,TRBV28,CASSLRRRLEAFF,TGTGCCAGCAGCCTTAGGAGAAGGCTTGAAGCTTTCTTT
TRBJ1-6,NA,NA,TRBV30,CAWSVRSFSYNSPLHF,TGTGCCTGGAGTGTACGGTCCTTCTCCTATAATTCACCCCTCCACTTT
TRBJ1-5,NA,NA,TRBV6-5,CASSSMGQFKSQHF,TGTGCCAGCAGCTCGATGGGACAATTTAAATCCCAGCATTTT
TRBJ1-1,NA,NA,TRBV7-3,CASSAQGDTEAFF,TGTGCCAGCAGCGCTCAGGGTGACACTGAAGCTTTCTTT
TRBJ2-3,NA,TRBD2,TRBV2,CASSERAGGYADTQYF,TGTGCCAGCAGTGAAAGAGCGGGAGGATATGCAGATACGCAGTATTTT
TRBJ1-3,NA,NA,TRBV28,CASSPPTAISGNTIYF,TGTGCCAGCAGTCCGCCCACAGCCATCTCTGGAAACACCATATATTTT
TRBJ1-2,few,TRBD1,TRBV28,CASSLPDRGRGYGYTF,TGTGCCAGCAGTTTGCCGGACAGGGGAAGGGGCTATGGCTACACCTTC
TRBJ2-7,NA,TRBD1,TRBV5-1,CASSLRTGPAYEQYF,TGCGCCAGCAGCTTGCGGACAGGGCCGGCCTACGAGCAGTACTTC
TRBJ1-3,NA,NA,TRBV9,CASSVLGGAGNTIYF,TGTGCCAGCAGCGTATTAGGGGGAGCTGGAAACACCATATATTTT
TRBJ1-5,few,NA,TRBV19,CASSTGFGSPQHF,TGTGCCAGTAGTACAGGGTTCGGGTCGCCCCAGCATTTT
TRBJ1-2,NA,TRBD1,TRBV2,CASGRGAVGGYTF,TGTGCCAGCGGCAGGGGGGCGGTTGGTGGCTACACCTTC
TRBJ2-3,NA,NA,TRBV7-2,CASSPLIRGDTQYF,TGTGCCAGCAGCCCTTTGATACGCGGAGATACGCAGTATTTT
TRBJ2-1,NA,NA,TRBV7-9,CASSLAEFIHEQFF,TGTGCCAGCAGCTTAGCGGAGTTTATCCATGAGCAGTTCTTC
TRBJ2-2,few,TRBD2,TRBV9,CASSVDGGGTGELFF,TGTGCCAGCAGCGTAGACGGGGGGGGGACCGGGGAGCTGTTTTTT
TRBJ1-5,NA,NA,TRBV9,CASSVAGAGQPQHF,TGTGCCAGCAGCGTAGCTGGGGCAGGTCAGCCCCAGCATTTT
TRBJ1-4,NA,TRBD1,TRBV7-9,CSSSDRGSLWEKLFF,TGTTCCAGCAGCGACAGGGGGAGTTTATGGGAAAAACTGTTTTTT
TRBJ2-3,NA,TRBD1,TRBV7-9,CASSRDSRTDTQYF,TGTGCCAGCAGCAGGGACAGTCGGACAGATACGCAGTATTTT
TRBJ2-2,NA,TRBD1,TRBV7-8,CASSLAGTGGGELFF,TGTGCCAGCAGCTTAGCTGGGACAGGGGGCGGGGAGCTGTTTTTT
TRBJ2-7,few,TRBD1,TRBV9,CASSPGQGAYEQYF,TGTGCCAGCAGCCCAGGACAGGGTGCCTACGAGCAGTACTTC
TRBJ1-2,NA,NA,TRBV4-3,CASSQDLGGRGYTF,TGCGCCAGCAGCCAAGATCTCGGAGGCAGGGGCTACACCTTC
TRBJ2-2,NA,NA,TRBV7-6,CASSITGTNTGELFF,TGTGCCAGCAGCATAACAGGAACGAACACCGGGGAGCTGTTTTTT
TRBJ1-1,NA,NA,TRBV11-3,CASSLDPDTEAFF,TGTGCCAGCAGCTTAGACCCTGACACTGAAGCTTTCTTT